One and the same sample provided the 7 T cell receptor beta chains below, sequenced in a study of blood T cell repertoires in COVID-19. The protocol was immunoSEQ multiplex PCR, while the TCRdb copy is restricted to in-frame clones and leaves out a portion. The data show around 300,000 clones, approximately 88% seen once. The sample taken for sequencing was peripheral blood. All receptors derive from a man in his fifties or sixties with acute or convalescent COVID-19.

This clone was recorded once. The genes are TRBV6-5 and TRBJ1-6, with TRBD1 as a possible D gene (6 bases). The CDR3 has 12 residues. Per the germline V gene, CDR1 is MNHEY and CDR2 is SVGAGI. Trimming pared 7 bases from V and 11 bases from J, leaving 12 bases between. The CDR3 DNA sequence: TGTGCCAGCAACGAACAGGGTACACCCCTCCACTTT. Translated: CASNEQGTPLHF.

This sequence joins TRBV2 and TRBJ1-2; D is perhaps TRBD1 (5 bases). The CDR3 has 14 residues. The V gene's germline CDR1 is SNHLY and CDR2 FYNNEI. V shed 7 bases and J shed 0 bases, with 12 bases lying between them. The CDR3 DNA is TGTGCCAGCATTACCGACAGCGCTAACTATGGCTACACCTTC. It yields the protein CASITDSANYGYTF.

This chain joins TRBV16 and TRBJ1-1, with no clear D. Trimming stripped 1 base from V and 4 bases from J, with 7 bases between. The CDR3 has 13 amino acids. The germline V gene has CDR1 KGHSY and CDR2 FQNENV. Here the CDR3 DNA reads TGTGCCAGCAGCCAATGGCAGGCCACTGAAGCTTTCTTT. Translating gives CASSQWQATEAFF.

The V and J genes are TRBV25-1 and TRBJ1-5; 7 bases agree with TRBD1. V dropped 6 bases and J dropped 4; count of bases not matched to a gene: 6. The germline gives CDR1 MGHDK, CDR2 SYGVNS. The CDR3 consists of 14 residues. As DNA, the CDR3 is TGTGCCAGCAGCCAGACAGGGACTAATCAGCCCCAGCATTTT. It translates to CASSQTGTNQPQHF.

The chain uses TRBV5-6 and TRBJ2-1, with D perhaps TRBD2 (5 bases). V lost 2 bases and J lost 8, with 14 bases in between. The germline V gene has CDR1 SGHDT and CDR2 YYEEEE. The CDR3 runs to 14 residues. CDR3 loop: CASSFRTERYEQFF. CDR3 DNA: TGTGCCAGCAGCTTCAGGACTGAGCGGTATGAGCAGTTCTTC.

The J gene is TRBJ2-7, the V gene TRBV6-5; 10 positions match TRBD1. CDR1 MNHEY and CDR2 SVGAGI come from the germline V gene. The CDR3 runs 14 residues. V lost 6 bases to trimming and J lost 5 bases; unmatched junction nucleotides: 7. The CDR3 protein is CASRRTGGKDEQYF. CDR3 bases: TGTGCCAGCAGACGGACAGGGGGGAAGGACGAGCAGTACTTC.

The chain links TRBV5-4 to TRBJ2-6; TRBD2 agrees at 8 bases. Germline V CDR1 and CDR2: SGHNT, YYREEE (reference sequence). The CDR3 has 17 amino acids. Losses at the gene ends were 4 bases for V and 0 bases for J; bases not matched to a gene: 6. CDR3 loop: CASSPRGGASGANVLTF. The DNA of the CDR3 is TGTGCCAGCAGCCCCCGGGGGGGAGCCTCTGGGGCCAACGTCCTGACTTTC.